Presented here are 24 T cell receptor beta chains from one specimen sequenced in a study of CD8 T cells in ankylosing spondylitis (dated by TCRdb to the late 2010s). The library was produced with 5' RACE. TCRdb lists the instrument as Illumina HiSeq 2500. TCRdb applied fastp at Q25 and MiXCR to the public reads, then kept only in-frame beta chains. One record per CDR3 amino acid sequence lists the most common genes and DNA. The sample table contains about 310,000 distinct CDR3 sequences; only one count was recorded for less than 25% of them. The ten top clones hold about 3.5% of the sample. The sample consisted of blood, either unsorted or a sorted T cell fraction (not recorded which). These receptors all stem from a female donor with ankylosing spondylitis or in good health (not recorded which).

There are a few counts of this clonotype. The V and J genes are TRBV20-1 and TRBJ1-2, with D unresolved. V was shortened by 0 bases and J by 10 bases, with 15 bases between the two germline ends. The germline CDR1 and CDR2 sequences are DFQATT and SNEGSKA (reference sequence). The CDR3 sequence is 13 residues long. The CDR3 sequence is CSARDHRGMTYTF. The CDR3 DNA sequence: TGCAGTGCTAGAGATCACCGGGGTATGACCTACACCTTC.

The chain has TRBV7-2 and TRBJ2-1, with 7 bases identical to TRBD2. The CDR3 has 15 amino acids. Germline-derived CDR1 and CDR2 are SGHTA and FQGNSA. The trim removed 1 base at V and 4 bases at J, leaving 4 bases unmatched. The CDR3 DNA follows: TGTGCCAGCAGCTTAGAGGGAGCGGGGTACAATGAGCAGTTCTTC. Translation gives CASSLEGAGYNEQFF.

This clonotype was counted ten times or more. The chain recombines TRBV20-1 with TRBJ2-3, with a tentative D call TRBD1 (6 bases). V lost 3 bases and J 1 base, leaving 8 bases between the germline ends. Germline V gene lookup returns CDR1 DFQATT and CDR2 SNEGSKA (reference sequence). CDR3 length: 13 residues. The CDR3 DNA is TGCAGTGCTAGCAGGGGTGGCACAGATACGCAGTATTTT. It encodes CSASRGGTDTQYF.

This clonotype showed up just a few times. The rearrangement uses TRBV11-2 and TRBJ2-1; 8 positions match TRBD2. This CDR3 spans 18 amino acids. The V gene's germline CDR1 is SGHAT and CDR2 FQNNGV. The V and J ends lost 0 bases and 2 bases, in that order; junction bases with no gene match: 9. The CDR3 DNA follows: TGTGCCAGCAGCTTAGATCGTCTGGCGGGGGGTACCTACAATGAGCAGTTCTTC. Amino acid sequence: CASSLDRLAGGTYNEQFF.

The V call is TRBV29-1, the J call TRBJ2-2, with 7 bases matching TRBD1. Germline loops: CDR1 SQVTM, CDR2 ANQGSEA. The length of the CDR3 is 16 residues. Trimming removed 4 bases from V and 2 bases from J; junction bases left unmatched: 10. CDR3 sequence (DNA): TGCAGCGTTGCCGAGGGCAGGGGGATAAACACCGGGGAGCTGTTTTTT. Translating gives CSVAEGRGINTGELFF.

The chain has TRBV7-2 and TRBJ1-1; a weak D match, TRBD1 (6 bases). This CDR3 is built from 15 residues. Trimming removed 0 bases at V and 5 bases at J, with 13 bases between. Germline CDR1 SGHTA, CDR2 FQGNSA. The CDR3 bases are TGTGCCAGCAGCTTAGCCGGGGGGGCGATGACTGAAGCTTTCTTT. It encodes CASSLAGGAMTEAFF.

In this sample, this clonotype turned up many times. The V call is TRBV29-1, the J call TRBJ2-3; a possible D gene is TRBD2 (6 bases). This CDR3 region has 13 residues. The germline gives CDR1 SQVTM, CDR2 ANQGSEA. V dropped 8 bases and J dropped 2 bases, with 14 bases sitting between them. The chain's CDR3 is CSLRGAYTDTQYF. CDR3 sequence (DNA): TGCAGCTTACGCGGGGCCTACACAGATACGCAGTATTTT.

The chain links TRBV20-1 to TRBJ2-7; possible D gene TRBD1, 6 bases. CDR1 DFQATT and CDR2 SNEGSKA come from the germline V gene (reference sequence). V lost 0 bases to trimming and J lost 12 bases, with 15 bases between them. The CDR3 has 12 residues. The CDR3 loop is CSARDMAGAVYF. The CDR3 DNA reads TGCAGTGCTAGAGATATGGCAGGGGCGGTGTACTTC.

This chain joins TRBV7-8 and TRBJ2-2; 7 bases fit TRBD1. The ends lost 1 base at V and 8 bases at J; junction bases unmatched: 4. Per germline, CDR1 SGHVS and CDR2 FQNEAQ. The CDR3 consists of 14 residues. The CDR3 DNA follows: TGTGCCAGCAGCTTAGGACAGGGCGTAGGGGAGCTGTTTTTT. Translated: CASSLGQGVGELFF.

The V call is TRBV29-1, the J call TRBJ1-5; D perhaps matches TRBD1 (6 bases). V lost 6 bases to trimming and J lost 5 bases, with 11 bases between them. The V gene's germline CDR1 is SQVTM and CDR2 ANQGSEA. This CDR3 has 12 residues. CDR3 in DNA: TGCAGCGTCGGGGGCGGAGATCAGCCCCAGCATTTT. It is translated as CSVGGGDQPQHF.

The chain employs TRBV7-9 and TRBJ1-1; TRBD1 is a possible D gene (5 bases). The CDR3 runs to 14 residues. Germline CDR1 is SEHNR and CDR2 is FQNEAQ (reference sequence). Between the trimmed V and J ends, which lost 4 bases and 7 bases, there was a span of 16 bases. DNA for the CDR3: TGTGCCAGCAGCTCCTCGACAGCGCTAAGTGAAGCTTTCTTT. Translation gives CASSSSTALSEAFF.

This clonotype appeared a few times. The chain joins TRBV4-3 to TRBJ2-3; tentative D call: TRBD1 (6 bases). CDR3 length equals 15 residues. Trimming removed 1 base from V and 2 bases from J, with 10 bases in between. CDR1 is LGHNA and CDR2 is YSLEER in the germline V gene. This CDR3 reads CASSQVQGPTDTQYF. As DNA, the CDR3 is TGCGCCAGCAGCCAAGTTCAGGGGCCCACAGATACGCAGTATTTT.

This chain joins TRBV5-1 and TRBJ2-1, with D unresolved. Germline V gene lookup returns CDR1 SGHRS and CDR2 YFSETQ. V gave up 0 bases and J gave up 3 bases, with 7 bases separating them. This CDR3 has 14 residues. The CDR3 loop is CASSLDAFYNEQFF. In DNA form, the CDR3 reads TGCGCCAGCAGCTTGGACGCTTTCTACAATGAGCAGTTCTTC.

The sample holds a few counts of this clonotype. V gene TRBV7-2 combines with J gene TRBJ2-7, with 9 bases that match TRBD2. In germline, CDR1 is SGHTA, CDR2 FQGNSA. V dropped 2 bases and J dropped 5; count of bases not matched to a gene: 10. The CDR3 covers 16 residues. CDR3 sequence: CASSLSSVAGAHEQYF. The CDR3 region has the DNA TGTGCCAGCAGCTTATCTTCGGTAGCGGGAGCCCACGAGCAGTACTTC. Supplemented by reference TRBV7-2 and TRBJ2-7, the full variable domain reads GAGVSQSPSNKVTEKGKDVELRCDPISGHTALYWYRQSLGQGLEFLIYFQGNSAPDKSGLPSDRFSAERTGGSVSTLTIQRTQQEDSAVYLCASSLSSVAGAHEQYFGPGTRLTVT.

The sample holds a few counts of this clonotype. The chain is built from TRBV12-3 or TRBV12-4 and TRBJ2-1, with 9 bases fitting TRBD2. CDR3 size: 15 residues. The V segment lost 6 bases and the J segment 4 bases; nucleotides outside the gene matches: 7. The CDR3: CASRPTSGSYNEQFF. Written as DNA, the CDR3 is TGTGCCAGCAGACCGACTAGCGGTAGTTACAATGAGCAGTTCTTC.

This clonotype was recorded at least ten times. This rearrangement joins TRBV5-1 to TRBJ2-7; D is undetermined. Per the germline V gene, CDR1 is SGHRS and CDR2 is YFSETQ. The CDR3 length is 14 residues. V lost 4 bases and J lost 5, with 16 bases in between. DNA of the CDR3: TGCGCCAGCAGCAAGAATCCCTCCTCGGACGAGCAGTACTTC. Amino acids: CASSKNPSSDEQYF.

This clonotype was counted a single time. The V and J genes are TRBV2 and TRBJ2-3; D call uncertain. The V end was cut by 6 bases, the J end by 6 bases, with 13 bases between. The CDR3 loop spans 13 amino acids. Germline CDR1 SNHLY, CDR2 FYNNEI. Written as DNA, the CDR3 is TGTGCCAGCAGAGCGCCCCCACGGGATACGCAGTATTTT. Residues: CASRAPPRDTQYF.

The table lists this clonotype with a few counts. The V call is TRBV6-6, the J call TRBJ2-5; D gene ambiguous. This CDR3 contains 13 residues. V shed 3 bases and J shed 2 bases, with 7 bases lying between them. In germline, CDR1 is MNHNY, CDR2 SVGAGI (reference sequence). CDR3 coding DNA: TGTGCCAGCAGTTATTCCAGACAAGAGACCCAGTACTTC. It is translated as CASSYSRQETQYF.

This chain joins TRBV6-5 and TRBJ2-2; TRBD1 matches 12 bases. Germline V gives CDR1 MNHEY, CDR2 SVGAGI. V dropped 10 bases and J dropped 1; count of bases not matched to a gene: 10. CDR3 length: 17 amino acids. The CDR3 loop is CATLPGQGALNTGELFF. CDR3 bases: TGTGCCACGCTTCCGGGACAGGGGGCCCTGAACACCGGGGAGCTGTTTTTT.

The chain carries TRBV6-2 or TRBV6-3 and TRBJ2-7; D not certain. This CDR3 is 14 amino acids long. Germline lookup yields CDR1 MNHEY and CDR2 SVGEGT. Trimming took 5 bases from V and 6 from J, leaving 17 bases between them. For the CDR3, the DNA is TGTGCCAGCAGTCGGCGATGGGATTTCTCCGAGCAGTACTTC. This gives the protein CASSRRWDFSEQYF.

This clonotype was detected a few times. The rearrangement uses TRBV6-2 or TRBV6-3 and TRBJ2-7; D is tentatively TRBD1 or TRBD2 (5 bases each). Germline CDR1 is MNHEY and CDR2 is SVGEGT. The CDR3 runs 14 residues. The ends were cut back, 6 bases at V and 1 base at J, with 13 bases in the middle. This CDR3 reads CASRSSGPSYEQYF. The CDR3 DNA is TGTGCCAGCAGGTCCTCGGGGCCATCCTACGAGCAGTACTTC.

This clonotype came up a few times. The rearrangement uses TRBV20-1 and TRBJ2-6; the D is unclear. V gave up 6 bases and J gave up 4 bases, with 16 bases separating them. This CDR3 comprises 15 residues. CDR1 is DFQATT, CDR2 SNEGSKA, per germline (reference sequence). CDR3 in amino acids: CSAPAEGLGANVLTF. In nucleotides, the CDR3 is TGCAGTGCGCCTGCTGAAGGGCTCGGGGCCAACGTCCTGACTTTC.

This clonotype has just a few counts. This rearrangement joins TRBV20-1 to TRBJ1-4; D uncertain. The V and J ends lost 3 bases and 3 bases respectively, with 8 bases between them. The germline V gene has CDR1 DFQATT and CDR2 SNEGSKA (reference sequence). The CDR3 is 13 residues long. The CDR3 sequence is CSASFRANEKLFF. The CDR3 DNA reads TGCAGTGCTAGCTTCCGGGCTAATGAAAAACTGTTTTTT.

The chain uses TRBV2 and TRBJ2-6; D may be TRBD2 (5 bases). The CDR3 is 16 amino acids. The V gene lost 4 bases and the J gene lost 4 bases, with 14 bases spanning the gap. Germline V gene lookup returns CDR1 SNHLY and CDR2 FYNNEI. The CDR3 is CASSVGRGVGANVLTF. The CDR3 DNA is TGTGCCAGCAGTGTTGGTCGGGGTGTGGGGGCCAACGTCCTGACTTTC. The full variable domain, its missing parts supplied by reference TRBV2 and TRBJ2-6, is EPEVTQTPSHQVTQMGQEVILRCVPISNHLYFYWYRQILGQKVEFLVSFYNNEISEKSEIFDDQFSVERPDGSNFTLKIRSTKLEDSAMYFCASSVGRGVGANVLTFGAGSRLTVL.